This T cell receptor (beta chain) comes out of a study of T cell responses to AZD1222 COVID-19 vaccine. Study findings and constraints: It should be noted that donors were predominantly white British and more often female, and clonal diversity was possibly underestimated. Baseline seropositives among AZD1222 recipients totaled only five or six.

The germline V and J ends were trimmed by 1 base and 1 base, with 7 bases remaining between them. From germline, CDR1 is LGHNA and CDR2 YNFKEQ. This CDR3 is built from 14 residues. Sequenced by immunoSEQ multiplex PCR; TCRdb stores in-frame clones only, minus some. The table has some 110,000 clones, 88% seen once. Samples with a second dose at about 4 or about 12 weeks were pooled together. With regard to this clone: Its matching antigen is unknown.

This TCR was recovered from an adult who received the AZD1222 COVID-19 vaccine. The V call is TRBV4-2, the J call TRBJ1-2; possibly TRBD1 for D (5 bases). The sample here was peripheral blood, taken 28 days after the second AZD1222 dose. CDR3 protein: CASSQGGVNYGYTF. The CDR3 DNA sequence: TGTGCCAGCAGCCAAGGAGGGGTTAACTATGGCTACACCTTC.